The entry below gives a single T cell receptor beta chain sequence along with its context. The data derive from a study of blood T cell repertoires in COVID-19. For the study at large: Samples of COVID-19 (acute and convalescent) were obtained from the United States, Italy and Spain.

In the source study's methods: Estimates of nucleated cell counts were drawn from the amplification of reference gene primers. The repertoire was sequenced with immunoSEQ multiplex PCR; TCRdb's copy has only in-frame clones and lacks some. That table is the source of V, J and clone size, and D and trimming were worked out from the DNA. Of approximately 230,000 clones listed, roughly 90% are singletons. J was trimmed by 4 bases and V by 6 bases; bases with no gene match: 8. Germline V gene sequence: CDR1 MDHEN, CDR2 SYDVKM. The CDR3 contains 15 residues. The sequenced sample consisted of PBMCs or T cells enriched from blood (not recorded which). The TCR originated in a woman aged 25 to 39 who had recovered from COVID-19. The chain has TRBV28 and TRBJ2-2; 7 bases map to TRBD2. CDR3 in DNA: TGTGCCAGCAGGTTCAGGAGGGAGGGCACCGGGGAGCTGTTTTTT. Translation: CASRFRREGTGELFF. The whole variable domain, remainder taken from reference TRBV28 and TRBJ2-2, is DVKVTQSSRYLVKRTGEKVFLECVQDMDHENMFWYRQDPGLGLRLIYFSYDVKMKEKGDIPEGYSVSREKKERFSLILESASTNQTSMYLCASRFRREGTGELFFGEGSRLTVL.